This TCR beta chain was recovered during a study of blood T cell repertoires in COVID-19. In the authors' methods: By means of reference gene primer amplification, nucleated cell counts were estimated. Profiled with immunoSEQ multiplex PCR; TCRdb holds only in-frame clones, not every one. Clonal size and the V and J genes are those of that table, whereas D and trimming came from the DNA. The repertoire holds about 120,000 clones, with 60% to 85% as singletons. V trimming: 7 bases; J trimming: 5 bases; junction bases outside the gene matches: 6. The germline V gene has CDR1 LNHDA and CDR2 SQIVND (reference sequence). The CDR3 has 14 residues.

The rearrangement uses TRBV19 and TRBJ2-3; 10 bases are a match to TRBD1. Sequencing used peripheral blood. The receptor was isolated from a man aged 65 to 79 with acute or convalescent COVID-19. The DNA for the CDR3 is TGTGCCAGTAAGACAGGGGGCATGAGAGATACGCAGTATTTT. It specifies CASKTGGMRDTQYF.